This is a list of T cell receptor beta chains from one sample in a study of blood T cell repertoires in COVID-19. TCRdb's copy holds only in-frame clones and misses some; the assay was immunoSEQ multiplex PCR. The table records roughly 170,000 clones, around 87% of them present only once. The sequenced sample was peripheral blood. Receptors originate from a man aged 40-50 years with active or convalescent COVID-19. The conserved cysteine and the conserved F or W are not part of the CDR3 here. Each record gives: J gene, V gene, CDR3 protein.

j_call: TRBJ2-5
v_call: TRBV4-2
cdr3_aa: ASSQGSGGETQY

j_call: TRBJ1-1
v_call: TRBV30
cdr3_aa: AWSVHGDTEAF

j_call: TRBJ2-4
v_call: TRBV4-1
cdr3_aa: ASSPWTGGNIQY

j_call: TRBJ1-4
v_call: TRBV6-1
cdr3_aa: ASSETAANEKLF

j_call: TRBJ1-2
v_call: TRBV7-3
cdr3_aa: ASSQGQNYGYT

j_call: TRBJ1-5
v_call: TRBV4-2
cdr3_aa: ASSPGNQPQH

j_call: TRBJ2-3
v_call: TRBV7-3
cdr3_aa: ASSLTSVAGGITDTQY

j_call: TRBJ2-6
v_call: TRBV30
cdr3_aa: AWGTGRSSGANVLT

j_call: TRBJ1-1
v_call: TRBV29-1
cdr3_aa: SVDEGSNTEAF

j_call: TRBJ1-6
v_call: TRBV18
cdr3_aa: ASSPSAGGQIGSPLH

j_call: TRBJ2-7
v_call: TRBV19
cdr3_aa: ASRTNLGQGTYEQY

j_call: TRBJ1-2
v_call: TRBV3-1/TRBV3-2
cdr3_aa: ASSQGSGGFYGYT

j_call: TRBJ1-2
v_call: TRBV4-3
cdr3_aa: ASSQGPEGYGYT

j_call: TRBJ1-5
v_call: TRBV6-1
cdr3_aa: ASSEPTGSNQPQH

j_call: TRBJ2-5
v_call: TRBV6-5
cdr3_aa: ASAPLGTGEETQY

j_call: TRBJ1-2
v_call: TRBV20-1
cdr3_aa: SASLPQEFGYT

j_call: TRBJ1-5
v_call: TRBV6-2/TRBV6-3
cdr3_aa: ASSYVYQPQH

j_call: TRBJ2-7
v_call: TRBV6-5
cdr3_aa: ASQTGDYEQY

j_call: TRBJ1-5
v_call: TRBV28
cdr3_aa: ASSSGGSRQPQH

j_call: TRBJ2-1
v_call: TRBV27
cdr3_aa: ASSFSGMNEQF

j_call: TRBJ2-4
v_call: TRBV5-1
cdr3_aa: ASSLGSAGRGNIQY

j_call: TRBJ2-7
v_call: TRBV5-5
cdr3_aa: ASSGGIVAPYEQY

j_call: TRBJ2-7
v_call: TRBV28
cdr3_aa: ASRSGTGLYEQY

j_call: TRBJ2-5
v_call: TRBV11-2
cdr3_aa: ASSRGGQGMGETQY

j_call: TRBJ1-2
v_call: TRBV28
cdr3_aa: ASTPRQIYGYT

j_call: TRBJ2-1
v_call: TRBV19
cdr3_aa: ASSIQGRNNNEQF

j_call: TRBJ2-1
v_call: TRBV5-1
cdr3_aa: ASTPSGGESEQF

j_call: TRBJ2-5
v_call: TRBV7-2
cdr3_aa: ASSLTGIQETQY

j_call: TRBJ2-1
v_call: TRBV19
cdr3_aa: ASSMGQGGEQF

j_call: TRBJ1-4
v_call: TRBV11-2
cdr3_aa: ASSSKPTGFWEKLF

j_call: TRBJ2-1
v_call: TRBV5-1
cdr3_aa: ASSLAIDTSGHNNEQF

j_call: TRBJ2-7
v_call: TRBV28
cdr3_aa: ASSPQGFREQY

j_call: TRBJ2-3
v_call: TRBV24-1
cdr3_aa: ATSDFFSSTDTQY

j_call: TRBJ2-5
v_call: TRBV6-6
cdr3_aa: ASSSIWGGTETQY

j_call: TRBJ2-4
v_call: TRBV27
cdr3_aa: ASSTGQGGKAKNIQY

j_call: TRBJ1-4
v_call: TRBV4-2
cdr3_aa: ASSQDGGGPEKLF

j_call: TRBJ2-1
v_call: TRBV15
cdr3_aa: ATSRERGTSGGTRDEQF

j_call: TRBJ2-1
v_call: TRBV3-1/TRBV3-2
cdr3_aa: ASSQAQGLVSNEQF

j_call: TRBJ2-3
v_call: TRBV4-3
cdr3_aa: ASSQGPSGVTTDTQY

j_call: TRBJ1-3
v_call: TRBV5-5
cdr3_aa: ASSPRVISGNTIY

j_call: TRBJ2-1
v_call: TRBV12-3/TRBV12-4
cdr3_aa: ASSGLDEQF